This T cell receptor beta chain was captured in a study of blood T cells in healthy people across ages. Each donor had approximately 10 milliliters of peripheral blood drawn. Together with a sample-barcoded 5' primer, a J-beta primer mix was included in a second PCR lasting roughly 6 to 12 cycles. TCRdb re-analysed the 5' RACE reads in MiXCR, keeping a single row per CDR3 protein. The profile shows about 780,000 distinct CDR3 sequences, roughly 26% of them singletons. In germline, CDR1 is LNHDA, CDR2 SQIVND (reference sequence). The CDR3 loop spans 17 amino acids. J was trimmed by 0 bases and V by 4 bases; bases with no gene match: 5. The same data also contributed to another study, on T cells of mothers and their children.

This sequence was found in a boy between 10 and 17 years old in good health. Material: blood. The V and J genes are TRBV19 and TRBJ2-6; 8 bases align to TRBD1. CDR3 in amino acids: CASSRTGISSGANVLTF. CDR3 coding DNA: TGTGCCAGTAGTAGGACAGGGATTAGCTCTGGGGCCAACGTCCTGACTTTC.